Listed here are 5 T cell receptor beta chains from one sample, sequenced in a study of blood T cell repertoires in COVID-19. Using immunoSEQ multiplex PCR, the repertoire was profiled, and TCRdb retains in-frame clones only, with some absent. Of about 80,000 clones listed, almost 85% are singletons. The specimen sequenced was peripheral blood. The receptor set was obtained from a human donor in a cohort sampled during active COVID-19.

V usage is TRBV4-1 and J usage is TRBJ2-7; D perhaps matches TRBD1 (6 bases). The V gene lost 1 base and the J gene lost 6 bases, with 16 bases spanning the gap. The CDR3 covers 15 residues. Germline V CDR1 and CDR2: MGHRA, YSYEKL. CDR3 coding DNA: TGCGCCAGCAGCCAAGTCAGTGGACAGTTTGCCGAGCAGTACTTC. Translation gives CASSQVSGQFAEQYF.

The V call is TRBV27, the J call TRBJ1-4, with TRBD1 identical over 7 bases. Per germline, CDR1 MNHEY and CDR2 SMNVEV (reference sequence). The length of the CDR3 is 14 residues. The V gene end was trimmed by 6 bases and the J gene end by 8 bases; junction bases not matched to a gene: 9. The CDR3 bases are TGTGCCAGCAGACCAAGGGGGCAGGAAGAAAAACTGTTTTTT. Its translation is CASRPRGQEEKLFF.

The chain carries TRBV30 and TRBJ1-6; possible D gene TRBD1, 6 bases. Per the germline V gene, CDR1 is GTSNPN and CDR2 is SVGIG (reference sequence). The V end lost 4 bases, the J end lost 3 bases, and 7 bases lay between the germline ends. This CDR3 is built from 13 residues. CDR3 in amino acids: CAWNRDYNSPLHF. CDR3 nucleotide sequence: TGTGCCTGGAACAGGGACTATAATTCACCCCTCCACTTT.

This sequence joins TRBV19 and TRBJ1-5; no reliable D call. In germline, CDR1 is LNHDA, CDR2 SQIVND (reference sequence). V was cut by 10 bases and J by 8 bases, with 12 bases left in between. CDR3 length: 11 residues. The CDR3 nucleotides are TGTGCCACCGGGTTGGATAAGCCCCAGCATTTT. Translation gives CATGLDKPQHF.

The table lists this clone with a few counts. V is TRBV7-2 and J is TRBJ1-1, with D unresolved. CDR1 is SGHTA, CDR2 FQGNSA, per germline. V was cut by 1 base and J by 9 bases, with 15 bases left in between. CDR3 length: 14 residues. The CDR3 is CASSLEFGQFKAFF. DNA for the CDR3: TGTGCCAGCAGCTTAGAGTTTGGGCAGTTTAAAGCTTTCTTT.